Presented here are 4 T cell receptor beta chains from one specimen sequenced in a study of early T cells in non-severe SARS-CoV-2 infection. A single record per CDR3 protein comes from TCRdb applying MiXCR to the 5' RACE reads. The data show about 49,000 distinct CDR3 sequences, 10% to 15% seen once. The sequenced sample consisted of whole blood. These receptors came from an adult who was a healthcare worker with PCR-confirmed SARS-CoV-2 infection or an uninfected control (not recorded which).

The chain has TRBV6-5 and TRBJ1-4, with 10 bases lining up with TRBD1. V shed 6 bases, J shed 8 bases, and the junction held 3 bases outside the gene matches. Germline CDR1 is MNHEY and CDR2 is SVGAGI. This CDR3 is 13 amino acids long. CDR3 in DNA: TGTGCCAGCAGCACGACAGGGGGCGAAAAACTGTTTTTT. Its translation: CASSTTGGEKLFF.

This clonotype was seen at least ten times. The chain has TRBV5-4 and TRBJ2-3; possible D gene TRBD2, 6 bases. CDR1 is SGHNT, CDR2 YYREEE, per germline (reference sequence). V lost 4 bases to trimming and J lost 1 base, with 16 bases between them. The CDR3 has 16 residues. The CDR3 loop reads CASSGGRGGGTDTQYF. CDR3 nucleotides: TGTGCCAGCAGCGGAGGGCGGGGAGGAGGCACAGATACGCAGTATTTT.

The rearrangement uses TRBV20-1 and TRBJ1-1, with a weak D call TRBD1 (5 bases). The CDR3 contains 13 residues. The germline gives CDR1 DFQATT, CDR2 SNEGSKA (reference sequence). Trimming left V 6 bases short and J 0 bases short, with 11 bases between. The CDR3 coding sequence is TGCAGTGCCCGCCAGGGAATGAACACTGAAGCTTTCTTT. Translated, it gives CSARQGMNTEAFF.

The chain has TRBV9 and TRBJ2-5; D not certain. The germline CDR1 and CDR2 sequences are SGDLS and YYNGEE. This CDR3 is 13 amino acids long. V dropped 0 bases and J dropped 5 bases, with 8 bases sitting between them. The CDR3 DNA follows: TGTGCCAGCAGCGTAGTCACGGCGGAGACCCAGTACTTC. Protein product: CASSVVTAETQYF.